This T cell receptor (beta chain) was captured in a study of blood T cell repertoires in COVID-19. In the study overall: Donors in the United States, Italy and Spain gave samples during acute or convalescent COVID-19.

This clone appeared a few times. As handled by the study authors: Reference gene primer amplification gave estimated nucleated cell counts. Repertoires were generated with immunoSEQ multiplex PCR, while TCRdb's copy carries only in-frame clones and drops some. V, J and clone size were drawn from that table, and D and trimming were deduced from the DNA. The top ten hold roughly 12% of the sample, which has about 440,000 clones, 88% seen once. Germline CDR1 is SGHRS and CDR2 is YFSETQ. V lost 7 bases and J 0 bases, leaving 16 bases between the germline ends. The CDR3 contains 15 residues. This sequence was found in a woman aged 45-65 years with COVID-19, enrolled during active disease. The sequenced sample consisted of peripheral blood. The V gene is TRBV5-1, the J gene TRBJ1-1; D gene unclear. The CDR3 protein is CASRLWSGMNTEAFF. In nucleotides, the CDR3 is TGCGCCAGCCGCCTCTGGAGCGGCATGAACACTGAAGCTTTCTTT.